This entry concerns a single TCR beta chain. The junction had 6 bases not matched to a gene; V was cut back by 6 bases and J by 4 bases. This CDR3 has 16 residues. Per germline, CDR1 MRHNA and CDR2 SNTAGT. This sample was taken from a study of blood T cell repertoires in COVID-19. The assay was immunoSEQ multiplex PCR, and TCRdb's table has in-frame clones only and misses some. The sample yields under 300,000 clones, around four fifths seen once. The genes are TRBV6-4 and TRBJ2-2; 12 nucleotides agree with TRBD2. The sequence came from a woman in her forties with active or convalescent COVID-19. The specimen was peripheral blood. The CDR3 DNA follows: TGTGCCAGCAGCCCAACTAGCGGGGGGACCACCGGGGAGCTGTTTTTT. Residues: CASSPTSGGTTGELFF.